A single sample gave rise to the 16 T cell receptor beta chains below, sequenced in a study of blood T cell repertoires in COVID-19. Sequencing used immunoSEQ multiplex PCR; TCRdb keeps in-frame clones, though not all of them. The sample gives approximately 150,000 clones, 65% to 90% of which show up once; roughly 10% is in the top ten. The sample taken for sequencing was peripheral blood. The receptors originated from a man in his 60s with active or convalescent COVID-19.

This clone was observed at least ten times. This chain joins TRBV25-1 and TRBJ1-6; D remains unclear. CDR3 length equals 13 residues. V lost 3 bases and J 4 bases, leaving 4 bases between the germline ends. Germline loops: CDR1 MGHDK, CDR2 SYGVNS. The DNA for the CDR3 is TGTGCCAGCAGTGATATATATAATTCACCCCTCCACTTT. Its translation: CASSDIYNSPLHF.

The genes are TRBV6-6 and TRBJ1-2; 7 bases map to TRBD1. After removal of 2 bases from V and 4 bases from J, the junction contained 4 bases not matched to a gene. CDR1 MNHNY and CDR2 SVGAGI come from the germline V gene (reference sequence). The CDR3 loop spans 14 amino acids. CDR3 DNA sequence: TGTGCCAGCAGTTACGGGGGACAGCTCTATGGCTACACCTTC. Its protein product is CASSYGGQLYGYTF.

The chain combines TRBV6-2 or TRBV6-3 with TRBJ2-5, with 13 nucleotides matching TRBD2. Germline CDR1 MNHEY, CDR2 SVGEGT. The CDR3 runs 15 residues. V lost 5 bases, J lost 10 bases, and 10 bases stayed unmatched. CDR3 protein: CASSLTSGGPGVQYF. The CDR3 DNA sequence: TGTGCCAGCAGTCTGACTAGCGGGGGGCCGGGAGTCCAGTACTTC.

The chain links TRBV18 to TRBJ2-6, with 8 bases lining up with TRBD1. V lost 5 bases to trimming and J lost 0 bases; unmatched junction nucleotides: 6. The CDR3 length is 17 residues. CDR1 is KGHSH and CDR2 is LQKENI in the germline V gene. The CDR3 region is CASSRDRFSSGANVLTF. The CDR3 DNA is TGTGCCAGCTCAAGGGACAGGTTTAGCTCTGGGGCCAACGTCCTGACTTTC.

The chain recombines TRBV7-2 with TRBJ1-1; D is unresolved. V was cut by 8 bases and J by 1 base, with 17 bases left in between. CDR1 and CDR2 (germline): SGHTA, FQGNSA. The CDR3 totals 15 residues. The CDR3 DNA reads as TGTGCCAGCGCGACCATTGTGAGGCCGAACACTGAAGCTTTCTTT. Protein sequence: CASATIVRPNTEAFF.

The chain carries TRBV13 and TRBJ1-4, with 10 bases lining up with TRBD1. Germline V gene data show CDR1 as PRHDT and CDR2 as FYEKMQ (reference sequence). Trimming removed 7 bases from V and 7 bases from J; junction bases left unmatched: 6. CDR3 length: 14 residues. CDR3 DNA sequence: TGTGCCAGCACCAGACAGGGGGCGGGTGAAAAACTGTTTTTT. Translation: CASTRQGAGEKLFF.

V is TRBV19 and J is TRBJ2-7, with 11 nucleotides matching TRBD1. Germline V CDR1 and CDR2: LNHDA, SQIVND (reference sequence). The CDR3 length is 14 residues. The V gene end was trimmed by 5 bases and the J gene end by 7 bases; junction bases not matched to a gene: 7. CDR3 DNA sequence: TGTGCCAGTAGTCGCGGACAGGGGGCCGGGGAGCAGTACTTC. Amino acid sequence: CASSRGQGAGEQYF.

V usage is TRBV2 and J usage is TRBJ1-5; TRBD1 matches 11 bases. This CDR3 has 16 residues. Losses at the gene ends were 6 bases for V and 1 base for J; bases not matched to a gene: 5. Germline CDR1 is SNHLY and CDR2 is FYNNEI. Here the CDR3 DNA reads TGTGCCAGCAGGGACAGGGGGCGGAACAGCAATCAGCCCCAGCATTTT. Amino acids: CASRDRGRNSNQPQHF.

The chain carries TRBV19 and TRBJ2-3; D is perhaps TRBD1 (6 bases). Trimming took 3 bases from V and 1 from J, leaving 14 bases between them. The CDR3 consists of 16 residues. Germline lookup yields CDR1 LNHDA and CDR2 SQIVND (reference sequence). The CDR3 DNA sequence: TGTGCCAGTAGTATCAGGGGTGGCCGGGGCACAGATACGCAGTATTTT. Amino acid sequence: CASSIRGGRGTDTQYF.

V and J are TRBV27 and TRBJ2-1; 10 bases agree with TRBD2. Germline loops: CDR1 MNHEY, CDR2 SMNVEV (reference sequence). The CDR3 consists of 17 residues. V was pared by 0 bases and J by 7 bases, with 9 bases of the junction left unmatched. DNA for the CDR3: TGTGCCAGCAGTTTATCCTCCGGGACTAGCGTTCAAAATGAGCAGTTCTTC. It yields the protein CASSLSSGTSVQNEQFF.

J is TRBJ2-3 and V is TRBV6-5; 11 nucleotides match TRBD2. The length of the CDR3 is 14 residues. CDR1 and CDR2 from the germline V gene are MNHEY and SVGAGI. V shed 6 bases and J 3 bases; nucleotides not matched to a gene: 2. CDR3 DNA: TGTGCCAGCAGCAGGACTAGCGGGACAGATACGCAGTATTTT. This sequence encodes CASSRTSGTDTQYF.

This clone occurred once. This chain links TRBV30 with TRBJ2-3, with D possibly matching TRBD2 (5 bases). This CDR3 region has 14 residues. V was clipped by 8 bases and J by 1 base, with 16 bases between them. Germline V gene data show CDR1 as GTSNPN and CDR2 as SVGIG (reference sequence). CDR3 DNA: TGTGCCCTAGCTAACCACCGAGGCACAGATACGCAGTATTTT. Its translation is CALANHRGTDTQYF.

This clone was found once. The CDR3 reads CASSLDQNQPQHF. CDR3 bases: TGTGCCAGCAGCTTGGACCAGAATCAGCCCCAGCATTTT. V gene TRBV5-5 combines with J gene TRBJ1-5; no clear D gene. The germline V gene encodes CDR1 SGHKS and CDR2 YYEKEE (reference sequence). Deletions cut 0 bases from V and 4 bases from J, with 5 bases between. This CDR3 contains 13 residues.

The V and J genes are TRBV19 and TRBJ2-5; TRBD1 matches at 8 bases. Germline V lookup: CDR1 LNHDA, CDR2 SQIVND (reference sequence). The V and J ends lost 6 bases and 5 bases, in that order; junction bases with no gene match: 5. This CDR3 is 13 amino acids long. The CDR3 loop reads CASRQTGVETQYF. CDR3 in DNA: TGTGCCAGTAGACAGACAGGGGTCGAGACCCAGTACTTC.

This chain links TRBV6-5 with TRBJ1-2; the D gene is possibly TRBD1 (5 bases). With 5 bases removed from V and 1 base from J, the gap between germline ends came to 11 bases. Germline assignment: CDR1 MNHEY and CDR2 SVGAGI. This CDR3 region has 14 residues. The CDR3 protein is CASSPQEINYGYTF. CDR3 bases: TGTGCCAGCAGTCCACAGGAGATTAACTATGGCTACACCTTC.

The chain is built from TRBV2 and TRBJ1-2; D may be TRBD1 (5 bases). The germline V gene encodes CDR1 SNHLY and CDR2 FYNNEI. With 10 bases removed from V and 4 bases from J, the gap between germline ends came to 19 bases. The CDR3 consists of 14 residues. CDR3 in DNA: TGTGCCATCCCGGGACTGAGATTCTTCTATGGCTACACCTTC. This translates into CAIPGLRFFYGYTF. Together with reference TRBV2 and TRBJ1-2, the CDR3 gives the full variable domain: EPEVTQTPSHQVTQMGQEVILRCVPISNHLYFYWYRQILGQKVEFLVSFYNNEISEKSEIFDDQFSVERPDGSNFTLKIRSTKLEDSAMYFCAIPGLRFFYGYTFGSGTRLTVV.